The sequence of this T cell receptor beta chain was determined in a study of T cell responses to AZD1222 COVID-19 vaccine. Looking at the study overall: Second-dose timings of about 4 or about 12 weeks were pooled.

This clone was recorded only once. Profiling relied on immunoSEQ multiplex PCR, and the TCRdb table lists in-frame clones only, not all of them. Seen here are more than 100,000 clones, around 90% observed once, and the top ten hold more than 7.5%. The CDR3 contains 16 residues. Germline values: CDR1 SGHKS, CDR2 YYEKEE (reference sequence). V was clipped by 4 bases and J by 0 bases; unmatched bases: 5. This specimen consisted of peripheral blood, obtained on day 0 of AZD1222 vaccination. The rearrangement joins TRBV5-5 to TRBJ1-5; 9 bases map to TRBD1. The receptor's source is an adult in good health. CDR3 in amino acids: CASSPGQGTSNQPQHF. DNA of the CDR3: TGTGCCAGCAGCCCGGGACAGGGTACTAGCAATCAGCCCCAGCATTTT.